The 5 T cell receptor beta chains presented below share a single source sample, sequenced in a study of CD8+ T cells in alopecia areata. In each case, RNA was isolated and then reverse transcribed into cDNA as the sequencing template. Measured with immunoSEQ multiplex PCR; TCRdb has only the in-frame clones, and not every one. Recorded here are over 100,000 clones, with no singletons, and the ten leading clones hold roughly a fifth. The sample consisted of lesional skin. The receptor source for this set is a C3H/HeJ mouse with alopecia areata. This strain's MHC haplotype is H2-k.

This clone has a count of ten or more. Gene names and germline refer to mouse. CDR3 DNA, as far as it was read: TGTGCCAGCAGCAGAGGGGTTGCT. It yields the protein CASSRGVA. From start to end, the CDR3 is CASSRGVAEQFF. The chain links TRBV13-3 to TRBJ2-1; D may be TRBD1 (5 bases). The CDR3 goes on 4 residues after the read ends, and that part is filled in from the germline J gene. The CDR3 loop spans 12 amino acids. Per germline, CDR1 NNHDY and CDR2 SYVADS. Trimming took off 5 bases at V and 6 bases at J, with 9 bases between the two ends.

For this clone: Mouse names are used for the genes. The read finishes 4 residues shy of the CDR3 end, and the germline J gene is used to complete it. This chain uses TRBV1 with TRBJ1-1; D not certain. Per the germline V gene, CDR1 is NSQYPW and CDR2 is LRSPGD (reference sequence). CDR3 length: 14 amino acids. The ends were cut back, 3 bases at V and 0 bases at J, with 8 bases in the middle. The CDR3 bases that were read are TGCACCTGCAGTGCGCCCCAAGCAAACACA. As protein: CTCSAPQANT. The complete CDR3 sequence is CTCSAPQANTEVFF. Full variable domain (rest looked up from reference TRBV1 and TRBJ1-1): VTLLEQNPRWRLVPRGQAVNLRCILKNSQYPWMSWYQQDLQKQLQWLFTLRSPGDKEVKSLPGADYLATRVTDTELRLQVANMSQGRTLYCTCSAPQANTEVFFGKGTRLTVV.

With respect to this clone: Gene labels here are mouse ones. The sequenced CDR3 bases are TGTGCCAGCAGTGAGGACAGGGAGGGCGGTCAAAAC. Translation: CASSEDREGGQN. The complete CDR3 reads CASSEDREGGQNTLYF. The chain links TRBV13-3 to TRBJ2-4, with 8 bases fitting TRBD1. The CDR3 end is not reached by the read, which stops 4 residues before it; the germline J gene fills it in. The J segment lost 1 base and the V segment lost 2 bases, leaving 6 bases of the junction unmatched. The germline gives CDR1 NNHDY, CDR2 SYVADS. The CDR3 length is 16 residues.

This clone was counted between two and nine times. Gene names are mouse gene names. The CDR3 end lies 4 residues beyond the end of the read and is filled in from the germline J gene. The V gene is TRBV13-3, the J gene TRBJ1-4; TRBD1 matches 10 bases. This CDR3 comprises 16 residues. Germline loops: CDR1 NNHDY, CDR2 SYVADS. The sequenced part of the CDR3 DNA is TGTGCCAGCAGTGATAACGGGGACAGGGGTGGCGAA. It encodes CASSDNGDRGGE. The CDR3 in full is CASSDNGDRGGERLFF.

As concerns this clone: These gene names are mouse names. This CDR3 reads CASSRDHWTGKEVFF. The sequenced part of the CDR3 DNA is TGTGCTAGCAGTAGAGATCACTGGACAGGGAAA. The rearrangement joins TRBV17 to TRBJ1-1, with TRBD1 identical over 8 bases. The read gets to within 4 residues of the CDR3 end, and the germline J gene fills in the rest. The CDR3 is 15 residues long. Germline CDR1 is MNHDT and CDR2 is YYDKIL.